A selection of T cell receptor beta chains follows, all from one sample in a study of T-cell memory formation after mild COVID-19. Each CDR3 protein gets one entry after TCRdb re-called the 5' RACE reads with MiXCR. Of a few hundred thousand distinct CDR3 sequences listed, over 20% were seen once; the top ten hold around an eighth. The source material was PBMCs or a T cell subset sorted from them (not recorded which). The source is an adult woman who had mild COVID-19 (a few samples of this study predate the infection). Cell type and time point are not known. CDR3s include the opening cysteine and the closing phenylalanine or tryptophan. D genes are given only for firm matches. Clone size is stated in some rows and not others, as once, few, many or a class when expanded.

TRBJ2-2 | NA | TRBV7-9 | TRBD1 | CASSDAGTGAGELFF | TGTGCCAGCAGCGATGCCGGGACAGGGGCCGGGGAGCTGTTTTTT
TRBJ2-1 | many | TRBV2 | TRBD2 | CASRAGDNEQFF | TGTGCCAGCAGGGCGGGAGACAATGAGCAGTTCTTC
TRBJ2-7 | NA | TRBV13 | NA | CASSRGGGATTYEQYF | TGTGCCAGCAGCCGAGGTGGAGGGGCGACGACCTACGAGCAGTACTTC
TRBJ1-2 | few | TRBV5-1 | NA | CASSLAQGGYTF | TGCGCCAGCAGCTTGGCCCAAGGTGGCTACACCTTC
TRBJ2-7 | NA | TRBV29-1 | TRBD2 | CSVGDASGSYEQYF | TGCAGCGTTGGGGATGCTAGCGGGAGTTACGAGCAGTACTTC
TRBJ1-2 | NA | TRBV3-1 | NA | CASSHADSYGYTF | TGTGCCAGCAGCCACGCCGACAGCTATGGCTACACCTTC
TRBJ2-1 | NA | TRBV20-1 | NA | CSARDPPWAKGHEQFF | TGCAGTGCTAGAGATCCACCGTGGGCCAAAGGGCATGAGCAGTTCTTC
TRBJ2-5 | NA | TRBV9 | TRBD2 | CASSVGLAGVFQETQYF | TGTGCCAGCAGCGTGGGACTAGCGGGGGTATTTCAAGAGACCCAGTACTTC
TRBJ2-5 | few | TRBV4-2 | TRBD2 | CASSQNKLAEQETQYF | TGTGCCAGCAGCCAGAACAAACTAGCGGAACAAGAGACCCAGTACTTC
TRBJ1-1 | few | TRBV20-1 | NA | CSARPPRAEGEAFF | TGCAGTGCTAGACCCCCAAGGGCTGAGGGTGAAGCTTTCTTT
TRBJ2-3 | NA | TRBV5-1 | TRBD1 | CASSPEDRGILADTQYF | TGCGCCAGCAGCCCGGAGGACAGGGGAATCCTTGCAGATACGCAGTATTTT
TRBJ2-1 | NA | TRBV3-1 | NA | CASSKGVRETQFF | TGTGCCAGCAGCAAGGGGGTGCGGGAGACCCAGTTCTTC
TRBJ2-7 | few | TRBV5-1 | NA | CASSLTGVDEQYF | TGCGCCAGCAGCTTAACGGGAGTAGACGAGCAGTACTTC
TRBJ2-5 | NA | TRBV12-3/TRBV12-4 | TRBD1 | CASSRQGGRETQYF | TGTGCCAGCAGCCGACAGGGGGGAAGGGAGACCCAGTACTTC
TRBJ2-7 | once | TRBV21-1 | NA | CASSDIWAYLTYEQYF | TGTGCCAGCAGCGATATTTGGGCGTACCTCACCTACGAGCAGTACTTC
TRBJ1-2 | NA | TRBV12-3/TRBV12-4 | TRBD1 | CASTLAGQGGGYTF | TGTGCCAGCACCCTGGCGGGACAGGGAGGCGGCTACACCTTC
TRBJ2-7 | few | TRBV7-7 | TRBD1 | CASSPGPGQGYEQYF | TGTGCCAGCAGCCCAGGACCGGGACAGGGCTACGAGCAGTACTTC
TRBJ2-3 | few | TRBV7-7 | TRBD2 | CASSPRLAGGTDTQYF | TGTGCCAGCAGCCCGAGACTAGCGGGGGGCACAGATACGCAGTATTTT
TRBJ2-7 | NA | TRBV7-9 | TRBD1 | CASSSGTGYSYEQYF | TGTGCCAGCAGCTCAGGGACAGGTTATTCCTACGAGCAGTACTTC
TRBJ2-1 | few | TRBV7-9 | NA | CASRGEARNEQFF | TGTGCCAGCAGGGGGGAGGCCCGCAATGAGCAGTTCTTC
TRBJ2-6 | few | TRBV6-6 | NA | CASSTRQVSGANVLTF | TGTGCCAGCAGTACACGACAGGTCTCTGGGGCCAACGTCCTGACTTTC
TRBJ2-7 | once | TRBV24-1 | NA | CAVGRLVYEQYF | TGTGCCGTGGGACGGTTAGTCTACGAGCAGTACTTC
TRBJ1-5 | NA | TRBV7-2 | TRBD1 | CASSLMDRGGNQPQHF | TGTGCCAGCAGCTTAATGGACAGGGGTGGCAATCAGCCCCAGCATTTT
TRBJ2-6 | NA | TRBV12-3/TRBV12-4 | TRBD1 | CASSPGQGVSGANVLTF | TGTGCCAGCAGTCCGGGACAGGGCGTTTCTGGGGCCAACGTCCTGACTTTC
TRBJ2-7 | NA | TRBV7-2 | TRBD1 | CASSLEAGGWYEQYF | TGTGCCAGCAGCTTAGAGGCAGGGGGCTGGTACGAGCAGTACTTC
TRBJ2-1 | NA | TRBV4-2 | TRBD2 | CASSQDVQGLASYNEQFF | TGTGCCAGCAGCCAAGATGTGCAAGGACTAGCGTCCTACAATGAGCAGTTCTTC
TRBJ2-3 | NA | TRBV7-3 | TRBD2 | CASSLTQVGGTSADTQYF | TGTGCCAGCAGCTTAACCCAAGTCGGGGGGACTAGCGCCGATACGCAGTATTTT
TRBJ2-7 | few | TRBV5-4 | NA | CASSLAITGEQYF | TGTGCCAGCAGCTTGGCCATTACAGGAGAGCAGTACTTC
TRBJ2-3 | NA | TRBV5-5 | TRBD1 | CASSLSTGTDTQYF | TGTGCCAGCAGCTTGTCGACAGGGACCGATACGCAGTATTTT
TRBJ2-1 | few | TRBV12-3/TRBV12-4 | NA | CASSHPQRHEQFF | TGTGCCAGCAGTCACCCCCAACGGCATGAGCAGTTCTTC
TRBJ1-1 | few | TRBV20-1 | TRBD1 | CSVGGQMNTEAFF | TGCAGTGTCGGGGGACAGATGAACACTGAAGCTTTCTTT